The TCR beta chain described here comes from a study of T cells in Graves' hyperthyroidism and ophthalmopathy. Study-level results: Blood held most thyroid clonotypes expanded above 0.001 frequency.

Together with thyroid ultrasound, orbital computed tomography, serum thyroxine and TRAb, clinical symptoms were used for diagnoses. The sample holds one count of this clonotype. Antigen: not known. Its ends do not fully match the called genes, so a read error is possible. The CDR3 covers 14 residues. Germline values: CDR1 SGHRS, CDR2 YFSETQ. Amplified TCR beta CDR3 regions derived from RNA transcripts. The HTBI primer set drove a first-round RT-PCR of the TCR CDR3. TCRdb re-analysed the multiplex PCR reads in MiXCR, keeping a single row per CDR3 protein. This table has about 46,000 distinct CDR3 sequences, around 49% appearing once.

Sequences were obtained from peripheral blood or thyroid tissue (not recorded which). This sequence joins TRBV5-1 and TRBJ1-1; D is undetermined. This clonotype was sampled from a woman between 50 and 59 years old with Graves' hyperthyroidism. CDR3 DNA: TGCGCCAGCAGCTGGAAATCGGCAGTCGCTGAAGCCTTCTTT. Translated: CASSWKSAVAEAFF.